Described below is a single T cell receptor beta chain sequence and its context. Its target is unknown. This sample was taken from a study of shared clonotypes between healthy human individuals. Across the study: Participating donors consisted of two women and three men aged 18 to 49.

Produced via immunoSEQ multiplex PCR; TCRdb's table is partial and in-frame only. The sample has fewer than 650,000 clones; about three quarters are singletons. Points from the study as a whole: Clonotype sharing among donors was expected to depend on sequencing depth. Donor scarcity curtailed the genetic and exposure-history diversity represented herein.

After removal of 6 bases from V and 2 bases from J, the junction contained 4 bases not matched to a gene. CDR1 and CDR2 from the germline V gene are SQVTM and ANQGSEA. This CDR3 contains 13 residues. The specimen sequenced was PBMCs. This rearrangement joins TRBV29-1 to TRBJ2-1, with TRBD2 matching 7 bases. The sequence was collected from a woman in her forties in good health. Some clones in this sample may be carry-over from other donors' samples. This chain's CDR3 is CSVKRGAYNEQFF. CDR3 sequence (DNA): TGCAGCGTAAAGCGGGGCGCCTACAATGAGCAGTTCTTC.